The clone carrying this T cell receptor (beta chain) showed up just a few times. The source of the sample is a study of blood T cell repertoires in COVID-19. Looking at the study overall: Samples representing acute and convalescent COVID-19 were sourced from the United States, Italy and Spain. PBMCs, B-cell-depleted T cells, or T cells were the source of the cDNA or gDNA that made up the material.

As processed by the authors: Amplification of reference gene primers was used by the study to estimate nucleated cell counts. Measured with immunoSEQ multiplex PCR; TCRdb has only the in-frame clones, and not every one. That table gives V, J and clone size, and the DNA gave D and trimming. The data hold 250,000 to 300,000 clones, with around 87% observed a single time. The sequencing input was peripheral blood. This clonotype was sampled from a man aged 18 to 30 with active or convalescent COVID-19.

CDR3: CASSRPKRDRGSLRETQYF. The DNA of the CDR3 is TGTGCCAGCAGTCGCCCAAAACGGGACAGGGGGTCCCTCCGTGAGACCCAGTACTTC. V and J are TRBV28 and TRBJ2-5; 11 bases align to TRBD1. CDR1 is MDHEN, CDR2 SYDVKM, per germline. The CDR3 is 19 residues long. With 5 bases clipped from V and 5 bases from J, the junction kept 19 bases outside the gene matches.